This TCR beta chain was documented in a study of blood T cell repertoires in COVID-19. Looked up from germline, CDR1 is LNHDA and CDR2 is SQIVND (reference sequence). Trimming pared 7 bases from V and 5 bases from J, leaving 14 bases between. The CDR3 runs to 13 residues. Sequencing used immunoSEQ multiplex PCR; TCRdb keeps in-frame clones, though not all of them. This sample yields about 260,000 clones, of which less than 90% are seen a single time; about 1.5% belongs to the top ten. The sequence was collected from a woman aged 40 to 49 who had recovered from COVID-19. The V gene is TRBV19, the J gene TRBJ1-1; D perhaps matches TRBD1 (6 bases). Specimen: peripheral blood. CDR3 sequence: CASMDSEATEAFF. As DNA, the CDR3 is TGTGCCAGTATGGACAGCGAGGCGACTGAAGCTTTCTTT. Full variable domain (rest looked up from reference TRBV19 and TRBJ1-1): DGGITQSPKYLFRKEGQNVTLSCEQNLNHDAMYWYRQDPGQGLRLIYYSQIVNDFQKGDIAEGYSVSREKKESFPLTVTSAQKNPTAFYLCASMDSEATEAFFGQGTRLTVV.